A selection of T cell receptor beta chains follows, all from one sample in a study of blood T cell repertoires in COVID-19. Sequencing used immunoSEQ multiplex PCR; TCRdb keeps in-frame clones, though not all of them. Of 120,000 or so clones listed, roughly 87% are singletons. The sequenced sample was peripheral blood. The receptors come from an elderly woman with acute or convalescent COVID-19. CDR3s include the opening cysteine and the closing phenylalanine or tryptophan. Each record gives: J gene, V gene, clone size, D gene, CDR3 protein, CDR3 DNA. D genes are given only for firm matches. Expanded clones get a size class; other rows say once, few or many, or leave the size out.

TRBJ1-5 | TRBV5-6 | NA | NA | CASSFWGGNQPQHF | TGTGCCAGCAGCTTTTGGGGGGGCAATCAGCCCCAGCATTTT
TRBJ1-2 | TRBV5-1 | few | NA | CASSPGESAYGYTF | TGCGCCAGCAGCCCAGGGGAGTCAGCCTATGGCTACACCTTC
TRBJ2-7 | TRBV20-1 | NA | TRBD1 | CSASRSPPGQESFKPYEQYF | TGCAGTGCTAGTAGAAGTCCCCCGGGACAGGAATCCTTTAAACCGTACGAGCAGTACTTC
TRBJ2-1 | TRBV5-1 | NA | TRBD2 | CASSAPGRAGNNEQFF | TGCGCCAGCAGTGCCCCAGGGAGAGCGGGGAACAATGAGCAGTTCTTC
TRBJ1-2 | TRBV3-1/TRBV3-2 | few | TRBD1 | CASSPDRAGGYTF | TGTGCCAGCAGCCCCGACAGGGCGGGGGGCTACACCTTC
TRBJ1-2 | TRBV3-1/TRBV3-2 | NA | NA | CASSSGDTYGYTF | TGTGCCAGCAGCTCGGGAGATACCTATGGCTACACCTTC
TRBJ2-1 | TRBV2 | NA | NA | CASRLLVPNEQFF | TGTGCCAGCAGGTTACTAGTGCCCAATGAGCAGTTCTTC
TRBJ2-4 | TRBV4-1 | few | NA | CASSHVAQKNIQYF | TGCGCCAGCAGCCATGTAGCCCAGAAAAACATTCAGTACTTC
TRBJ1-2 | TRBV6-5 | NA | NA | CASWSEQGDGYTF | TGTGCCAGCTGGTCTGAACAGGGCGATGGCTACACCTTC
TRBJ1-2 | TRBV19 | NA | NA | CASSWQGIGGYTF | TGTGCCAGTAGTTGGCAGGGAATAGGTGGCTACACCTTC